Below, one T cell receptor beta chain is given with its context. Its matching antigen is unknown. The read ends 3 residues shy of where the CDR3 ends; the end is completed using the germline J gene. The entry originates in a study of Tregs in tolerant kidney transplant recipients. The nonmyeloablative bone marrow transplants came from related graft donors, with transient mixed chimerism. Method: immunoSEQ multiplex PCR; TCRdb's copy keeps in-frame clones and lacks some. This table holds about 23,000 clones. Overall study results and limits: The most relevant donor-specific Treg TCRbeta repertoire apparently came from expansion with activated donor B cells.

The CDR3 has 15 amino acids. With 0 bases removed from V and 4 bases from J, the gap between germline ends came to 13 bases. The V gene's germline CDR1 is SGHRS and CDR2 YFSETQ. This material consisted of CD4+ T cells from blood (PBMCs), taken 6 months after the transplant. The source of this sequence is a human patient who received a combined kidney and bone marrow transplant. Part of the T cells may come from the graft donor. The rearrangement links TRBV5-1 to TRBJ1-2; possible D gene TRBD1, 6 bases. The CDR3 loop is CASSLGAGGGYGYTF. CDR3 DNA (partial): TGCGCCAGCAGCTTGGGTGCGGGGGGCGGCTATGGC. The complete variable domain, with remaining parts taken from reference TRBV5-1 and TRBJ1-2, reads KAGVTQTPRYLIKTRGQQVTLSCSPISGHRSVSWYQQTPGQGLQFLFEYFSETQRNKGNFPGRFSGRQFSNSRSEMNVSTLELGDSALYLCASSLGAGGGYGYTFGSGTRLTVV.